These 32 T cell receptor beta chains were sequenced from one sample in a study of blood T cell repertoires in COVID-19. Repertoires were generated with immunoSEQ multiplex PCR, while TCRdb's copy carries only in-frame clones and drops some. This table holds about 86,000 clones, approximately 80% found once. Sequencing was performed on peripheral blood. These receptor sequences come from a man aged 65 to 85 with acute or convalescent COVID-19.

This clone has just one count. V and J are TRBV11-2 and TRBJ1-1; TRBD1 is a possible D gene (6 bases). The CDR3 sequence is 18 residues long. Trimming removed 1 base from V and 5 bases from J, with 23 bases in between. Germline assignment: CDR1 SGHAT and CDR2 FQNNGV. CDR3 residues: CASSLGDRVVRGKTEAFF. Written as DNA, the CDR3 is TGTGCCAGCAGCTTAGGCGATCGAGTCGTAAGGGGGAAGACTGAAGCTTTCTTT. Filled out from reference TRBV11-2 and TRBJ1-1, the complete variable domain reads EAGVAQSPRYKIIEKRQSVAFWCNPISGHATLYWYQQILGQGPKLLIQFQNNGVVDDSQLPKDRFSAERLKGVDSTLKIQPAKLEDSAVYLCASSLGDRVVRGKTEAFFGQGTRLTVV.

J is TRBJ1-5 and V is TRBV29-1; possibly TRBD1 for D (5 bases). V shed 1 base and J shed 3 bases, with 7 bases lying between them. CDR1 and CDR2 (germline): SQVTM, ANQGSEA. The CDR3 has 13 amino acids. Written as DNA, the CDR3 is TGCAGCGTTGAAGTTGGGGCCAATCAGCCCCAGCATTTT. Encoded protein: CSVEVGANQPQHF.

The chain combines TRBV3-1 (or the pseudogene TRBV3-2) with TRBJ1-5; 8 bases are a match to TRBD1. CDR1 is LGHDT and CDR2 is YNNKEL in the germline V gene (reference sequence). The CDR3 spans 14 residues. J was trimmed by 7 bases and V by 4 bases; bases with no gene match: 6. CDR3 protein: CASSPTGAGQPQHF. CDR3 DNA sequence: TGTGCCAGCAGCCCGACAGGGGCAGGACAGCCCCAGCATTTT.

This chain uses TRBV5-1 with TRBJ2-3, with 9 positions matching TRBD1. Germline values: CDR1 SGHRS, CDR2 YFSETQ. V gave up 7 bases and J gave up 5 bases; unmatched junction bases: 8. The CDR3 is 14 residues long. DNA of the CDR3: TGCGCCAGCCGAACAGGGGGCGAGGAAGATACGCAGTATTTT. Translated: CASRTGGEEDTQYF.

The rearrangement links TRBV6-6 to TRBJ2-7; D may be TRBD2 (7 bases). The ends were cut back, 0 bases at V and 7 bases at J, with 19 bases in the middle. The CDR3 spans 16 residues. CDR1 is MNHNY and CDR2 is SVGAGI in the germline V gene (reference sequence). CDR3 residues: CASSYSIGGDSVEQYF. DNA for the CDR3: TGTGCCAGCAGTTACTCGATAGGGGGGGATTCGGTTGAGCAGTACTTC.

The CDR3, as DNA: TGTGCCAGTACGACAGGGTTGGGCGGCTACACCTTC. It specifies CASTTGLGGYTF. The V call is TRBV19, the J call TRBJ1-2; 7 positions agree with TRBD1. The CDR3 totals 12 residues. CDR1 and CDR2 (germline): LNHDA, SQIVND (reference sequence). V lost 7 bases, J lost 8 bases, and 7 bases stayed unmatched. The whole variable domain, filled in from reference TRBV19 and TRBJ1-2, reads DGGITQSPKYLFRKEGQNVTLSCEQNLNHDAMYWYRQDPGQGLRLIYYSQIVNDFQKGDIAEGYSVSREKKESFPLTVTSAQKNPTAFYLCASTTGLGGYTFGSGTRLTVV.

The V gene is TRBV5-5, the J gene TRBJ1-2; TRBD1 aligns across 8 bases. V trimming: 1 base; J trimming: 8 bases; junction bases outside the gene matches: 7. The CDR3 covers 14 residues. Germline values: CDR1 SGHKS, CDR2 YYEKEE (reference sequence). The CDR3 bases are TGTGCCAGCAGCTTGACAGGGGGAAGGGACGGCTACACCTTC. Its protein is CASSLTGGRDGYTF.

The genes are TRBV15 and TRBJ2-5, with 9 bases aligning to TRBD2. The CDR3 extends over 16 amino acids. CDR1 LNHNV and CDR2 YYDKDF come from the germline V gene (reference sequence). The junction had 7 bases not matched to a gene; V was cut back by 3 bases and J by 2 bases. The CDR3, as DNA: TGTGCCACCAGCAGCGGGCTAGCGGGGTTACAAGAGACCCAGTACTTC. It yields the protein CATSSGLAGLQETQYF.

The chain carries TRBV7-2 and TRBJ2-3; TRBD2 aligns across 8 bases. The CDR3 loop spans 16 amino acids. The germline gives CDR1 SGHTA, CDR2 FQGNSA. The V and J ends lost 5 bases and 2 bases, in that order; junction bases with no gene match: 9. CDR3 DNA: TGTGCCAGCAGCGTTGGACTAGCCACCCTCACAGATACGCAGTATTTT. Residues: CASSVGLATLTDTQYF.

J is TRBJ2-7 and V is TRBV4-1, with D possibly matching TRBD1 (6 bases). Germline CDR1 MGHRA, CDR2 YSYEKL. This CDR3 has 14 residues. Deletions cut 2 bases from V and 3 bases from J, with 11 bases between. In DNA, the CDR3 is TGCGCCAGCAGCCAATTAGGACAGAGCTACGAGCAGTACTTC. Residues: CASSQLGQSYEQYF.

The gene calls are TRBV7-3 and TRBJ1-2; no clear D. The CDR3 consists of 14 residues. Germline CDR1 reads SGHTA; CDR2 reads FQGTGA. V gave up 5 bases and J gave up 2 bases, with 12 bases separating them. Here the CDR3 reads CASSQKPGNYGYTF. Written as DNA, the CDR3 is TGTGCCAGCAGCCAAAAACCAGGAAACTATGGCTACACCTTC.

This rearrangement joins TRBV6-6 to TRBJ2-1; D possibly corresponds to TRBD1 (6 bases). The V and J ends lost 2 bases and 6 bases respectively, with 17 bases between them. In germline, CDR1 is MNHNY, CDR2 SVGAGI (reference sequence). The CDR3 has 16 residues. The CDR3 region has the DNA TGTGCCAGCAGTTACGTACAGGGTAGTGGTCGCAATGAGCAGTTCTTC. Its translation: CASSYVQGSGRNEQFF.

Only one count was recorded for this clone. The V gene is TRBV28, the J gene TRBJ2-7; D is perhaps TRBD1 (6 bases). This CDR3 region has 13 residues. Deletions cut 6 bases from V and 2 bases from J, with 11 bases between. Germline V gene sequence: CDR1 MDHEN, CDR2 SYDVKM. The CDR3 DNA reads TGTGCCAGCAGGAAGGGGGACCCCTACGAGCAGTACTTC. Encoded protein: CASRKGDPYEQYF.

The chain carries TRBV7-6 and TRBJ2-1; TRBD1 is a possible D gene (6 bases). Trimming took off 5 bases at V and 7 bases at J, with 18 bases between the two ends. CDR1 is SGHVS and CDR2 is FNYEAQ in the germline V gene. The CDR3 is 15 amino acids. The CDR3 DNA sequence: TGTGCCAGCAGCGCCGCCGGGACAAGAACGAATGAGCAGTTCTTC. Translated, it gives CASSAAGTRTNEQFF.

The rearrangement joins TRBV24-1 to TRBJ2-5; 9 bases align to TRBD1. The CDR3 loop spans 16 amino acids. Germline V gene sequence: CDR1 KGHDR, CDR2 SFDVKD. The V and J ends lost 1 base and 5 bases, in that order; junction bases with no gene match: 7. The CDR3 protein is CATSDFNRGRGETQYF. The DNA for the CDR3 is TGTGCCACCAGTGATTTTAACAGGGGGCGAGGTGAGACCCAGTACTTC.

The gene calls are TRBV28 and TRBJ1-1; 8 bases are shared with TRBD1. The CDR3 is made up of 16 amino acids. Germline CDR1 reads MDHEN; CDR2 reads SYDVKM. The V gene end was trimmed by 7 bases and the J gene end by 4 bases; junction bases not matched to a gene: 14. The CDR3 region is CASIAPRGQSGTEAFF. CDR3 nucleotide sequence: TGTGCCAGCATTGCCCCCAGGGGGCAGTCGGGCACTGAAGCTTTCTTT.

V usage is TRBV7-9 and J usage is TRBJ1-4; D is undetermined. Trimming stripped 4 bases from V and 2 bases from J, with 11 bases between. CDR3 length: 15 amino acids. Germline assignment: CDR1 SEHNR and CDR2 FQNEAQ (reference sequence). CDR3: CASSSWTITNEKLFF. The CDR3 DNA is TGTGCCAGCAGCTCCTGGACTATCACTAATGAAAAACTGTTTTTT.

This clone was recorded only once. The chain combines TRBV2 with TRBJ1-1; possible D gene TRBD1, 6 bases. Germline V gene lookup returns CDR1 SNHLY and CDR2 FYNNEI. Trimming shortened V by 4 bases and J by 6 bases, and 12 bases separated the two germline ends. The CDR3 sequence is 13 residues long. CDR3 region: CASSVNRAPEAFF. In nucleotides, the CDR3 is TGTGCCAGCAGTGTAAACAGGGCCCCTGAAGCTTTCTTT.

A few counts support this clone. The rearrangement uses TRBV2 and TRBJ1-2; TRBD1 is a possible D gene (5 bases). This CDR3 is 15 amino acids long. V was shortened by 5 bases and J by 0 bases, with 13 bases between the two germline ends. Germline V CDR1 and CDR2: SNHLY, FYNNEI. CDR3 DNA: TGTGCCAGCAGTAGTAAAGGGGTGACTAACTATGGCTACACCTTC. Protein: CASSSKGVTNYGYTF.

V usage is TRBV7-6 and J usage is TRBJ2-2; D unresolved. The CDR3 contains 14 residues. The V end was cut by 1 base, the J end by 7 bases, with 10 bases between. Germline V gene lookup returns CDR1 SGHVS and CDR2 FNYEAQ. CDR3 amino acids: CASSLDLEFGELFF. CDR3 in DNA: TGTGCCAGCAGCTTAGATCTGGAGTTCGGGGAGCTGTTTTTT.

The CDR3 DNA reads as TGTGCCAGTAGTCTAGGGATGACGGGCTATGGCTACACCTTC. It encodes CASSLGMTGYGYTF. This chain links TRBV19 with TRBJ1-2; D is uncertain. V dropped 5 bases and J dropped 4 bases, with 14 bases sitting between them. The CDR3 covers 14 residues. CDR1 and CDR2 (germline): LNHDA, SQIVND (reference sequence).

This chain uses TRBV27 with TRBJ2-5, with D possibly TRBD2 on 5 matching bases. The V and J ends lost 1 base and 4 bases respectively, with 10 bases between them. Per germline, CDR1 MNHEY and CDR2 SMNVEV (reference sequence). The CDR3 loop spans 14 amino acids. The CDR3 is CASSLFGGGETQYF. CDR3 DNA: TGTGCCAGCAGTTTATTCGGAGGTGGAGAGACCCAGTACTTC.

The rearrangement links TRBV5-1 to TRBJ1-6, with 10 bases lining up with TRBD1. Germline V gene sequence: CDR1 SGHRS, CDR2 YFSETQ. After removal of 4 bases from V and 0 bases from J, the junction contained 7 bases not matched to a gene. This CDR3 spans 18 amino acids. CDR3 nucleotide sequence: TGCGCCAGCAGCCCAGGACAGGGGGTAAGCTCCTATAATTCACCCCTCCACTTT. Its translation: CASSPGQGVSSYNSPLHF.

This chain uses TRBV29-1 with TRBJ1-2; 10 bases map to TRBD1. V was pared by 6 bases and J by 3 bases, with 4 bases of the junction left unmatched. This CDR3 is built from 13 residues. Germline lookup yields CDR1 SQVTM and CDR2 ANQGSEA. CDR3 in amino acids: CSVGQGDHYGYTF. As DNA, the CDR3 is TGCAGCGTAGGACAGGGGGACCACTATGGCTACACCTTC.

This clone was seen just once. The V and J genes are TRBV4-1 and TRBJ2-3; D is possibly TRBD1 (5 bases). This CDR3 has 15 residues. Germline CDR1 reads MGHRA; CDR2 reads YSYEKL. Trimming cost V 5 bases and J 6 bases, with 18 bases left between them. CDR3 in amino acids: CASSFQDTLPDTQYF. In DNA, the CDR3 is TGCGCCAGCAGCTTCCAGGACACCTTGCCGGATACGCAGTATTTT.

V and J are TRBV2 and TRBJ2-2; D possibly corresponds to TRBD1 (6 bases). CDR1 SNHLY and CDR2 FYNNEI come from the germline V gene. The CDR3 runs 14 residues. V was clipped by 7 bases and J by 5 bases, with 14 bases between them. DNA for the CDR3: TGTGCCAGCAACGCCGGGACACCAACCGGGGAGCTGTTTTTT. Protein sequence: CASNAGTPTGELFF.

The V and J genes are TRBV18 and TRBJ2-7, with D perhaps matching TRBD1 (6 bases). The CDR3 consists of 14 residues. Germline V CDR1 and CDR2: KGHSH, LQKENI. V was cut by 2 bases and J by 2 bases, with 10 bases left in between. Here the CDR3 reads CASSPMTGAYEQYF. CDR3 coding DNA: TGTGCCAGCTCACCAATGACAGGAGCCTACGAGCAGTACTTC.

This sequence joins TRBV20-1 and TRBJ1-3; D is undetermined. CDR1 DFQATT and CDR2 SNEGSKA come from the germline V gene (reference sequence). There are 11 residues in the CDR3. Trimming cost V 0 bases and J 8 bases, with 5 bases left between them. CDR3 sequence reads: CSARDADTIYF. CDR3 bases: TGCAGTGCTAGAGATGCGGACACCATATATTTT.

The CDR3 loop is CASSSRQGSGYTF. In DNA, the CDR3 is TGTGCCAGCAGCAGTCGACAGGGGTCGGGCTACACCTTC. J is TRBJ1-2 and V is TRBV5-5, with TRBD1 matching over 8 bases. The V gene's germline CDR1 is SGHKS and CDR2 YYEKEE (reference sequence). CDR3 length equals 13 residues. Germline trimming cut 4 bases from V and 8 bases from J; bases unmatched to any gene: 7.

The chain couples TRBV27 to TRBJ1-1; D may be TRBD1 (6 bases). CDR1 MNHEY and CDR2 SMNVEV come from the germline V gene (reference sequence). V lost 6 bases, J lost 1 base, and 12 bases lay in between. The CDR3 sequence is 14 residues long. CDR3 sequence (DNA): TGTGCCAGCAGGGCGGGGGCGTGGAACACTGAAGCTTTCTTT. Translation gives CASRAGAWNTEAFF.

The gene calls are TRBV5-1 and TRBJ1-3; D unresolved. Trimming left V 2 bases short and J 9 bases short, with 15 bases between. The CDR3 runs 14 residues. Germline CDR1 and CDR2: SGHRS and YFSETQ. The CDR3 here is CASSFRSESATIYF. In DNA, the CDR3 is TGCGCCAGCAGCTTCAGAAGTGAAAGCGCCACCATATATTTT.

V gene TRBV5-6 combines with J gene TRBJ1-6; no definite D call. The CDR3 length is 16 residues. V was cut by 0 bases and J by 8 bases, with 15 bases left in between. Germline V CDR1 and CDR2: SGHDT, YYEEEE. CDR3 amino acids: CASSLASKEYDSPLHF. DNA of the CDR3: TGTGCCAGCAGCTTGGCCTCCAAAGAGTACGATTCACCCCTCCACTTT.